This TCR beta chain appears in the sequencing data of a study of cytotoxic CD8 clonotypes in ibrutinib-treated CLL. Study-wide background: The group held about 11 relapsed/refractory and 15 treatment-naive patients, with 17 IGHV unmutated.

The protocol was immunoSEQ multiplex PCR, while the TCRdb copy is restricted to in-frame clones and leaves out a portion. The data contain nearly 300,000 clones, roughly four fifths of them singletons. The CDR3 spans 14 residues. The germline V gene encodes CDR1 MNHNS and CDR2 SASEGT. With 6 bases clipped from V and 7 bases from J, the junction kept 3 bases outside the gene matches. The rearrangement links TRBV6-1 to TRBJ1-6; 10 bases are a match to TRBD1. This specimen was PBMCs, taken at disease progression, from a patient treated with ibrutinib. The sequence was obtained from a human donor with chronic lymphocytic leukemia. CDR3 sequence reads: CASRGTGENSPLHF. DNA for the CDR3: TGTGCCAGCAGGGGGACAGGGGAGAATTCACCCCTCCACTTT.